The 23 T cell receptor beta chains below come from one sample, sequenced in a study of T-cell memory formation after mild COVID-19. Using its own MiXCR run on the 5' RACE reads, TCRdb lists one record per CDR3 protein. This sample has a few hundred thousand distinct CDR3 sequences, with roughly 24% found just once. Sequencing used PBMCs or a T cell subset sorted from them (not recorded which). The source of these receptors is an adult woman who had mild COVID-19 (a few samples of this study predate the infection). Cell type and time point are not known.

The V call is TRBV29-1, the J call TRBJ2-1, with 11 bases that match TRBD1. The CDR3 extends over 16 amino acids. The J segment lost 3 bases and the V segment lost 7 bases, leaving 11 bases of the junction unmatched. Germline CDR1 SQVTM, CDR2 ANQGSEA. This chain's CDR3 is CSAEDRGRVYYNEQFF. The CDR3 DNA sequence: TGCAGCGCCGAGGACAGGGGGCGCGTTTACTACAATGAGCAGTTCTTC.

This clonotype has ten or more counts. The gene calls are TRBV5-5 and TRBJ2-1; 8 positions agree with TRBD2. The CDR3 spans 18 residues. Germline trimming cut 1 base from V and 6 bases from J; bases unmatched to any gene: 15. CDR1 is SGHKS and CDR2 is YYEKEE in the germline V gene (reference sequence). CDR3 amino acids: CASSLIVGIAGRGNEQFF. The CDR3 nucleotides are TGTGCCAGCAGCTTGATCGTAGGAATAGCGGGAAGGGGCAATGAGCAGTTCTTC.

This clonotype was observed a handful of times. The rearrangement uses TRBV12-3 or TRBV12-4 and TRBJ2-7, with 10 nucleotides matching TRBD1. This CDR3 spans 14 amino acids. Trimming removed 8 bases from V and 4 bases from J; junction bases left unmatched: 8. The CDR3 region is CASGPGQGRYEQYF. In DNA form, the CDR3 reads TGTGCCAGCGGCCCGGGACAGGGGAGATACGAGCAGTACTTC.

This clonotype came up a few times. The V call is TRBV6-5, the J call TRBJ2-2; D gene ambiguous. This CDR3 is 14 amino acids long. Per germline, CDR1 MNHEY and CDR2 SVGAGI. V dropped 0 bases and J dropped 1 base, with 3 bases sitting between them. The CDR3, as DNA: TGTGCCAGCAGTTACTCGGGGAACACCGGGGAGCTGTTTTTT. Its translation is CASSYSGNTGELFF.

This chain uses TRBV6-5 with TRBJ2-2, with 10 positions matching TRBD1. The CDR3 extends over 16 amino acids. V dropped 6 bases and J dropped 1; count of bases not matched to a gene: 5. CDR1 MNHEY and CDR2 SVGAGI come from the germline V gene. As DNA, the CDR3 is TGTGCCAGCAGACGGAGGACAGGGGGGAACACCGGGGAGCTGTTTTTT. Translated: CASRRRTGGNTGELFF.

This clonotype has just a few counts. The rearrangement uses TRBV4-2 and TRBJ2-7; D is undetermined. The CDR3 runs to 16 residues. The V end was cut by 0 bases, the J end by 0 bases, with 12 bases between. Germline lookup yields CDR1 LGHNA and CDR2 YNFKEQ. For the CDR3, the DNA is TGTGCCAGCAGCCAAGAGTTGGGCGGCATCTCCTACGAGCAGTACTTC. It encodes CASSQELGGISYEQYF.

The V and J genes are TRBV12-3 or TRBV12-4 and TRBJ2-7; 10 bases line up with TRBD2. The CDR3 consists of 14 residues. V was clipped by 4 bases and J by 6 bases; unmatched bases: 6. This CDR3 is CASSSAGGPTEQYF. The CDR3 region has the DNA TGTGCCAGCAGTTCAGCGGGGGGGCCAACCGAGCAGTACTTC.

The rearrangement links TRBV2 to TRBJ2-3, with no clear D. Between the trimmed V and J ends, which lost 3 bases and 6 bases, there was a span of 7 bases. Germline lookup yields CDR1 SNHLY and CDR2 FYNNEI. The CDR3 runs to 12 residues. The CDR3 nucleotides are TGTGCCAGCAGTGAGCCCAGGGATACGCAGTATTTT. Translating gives CASSEPRDTQYF.

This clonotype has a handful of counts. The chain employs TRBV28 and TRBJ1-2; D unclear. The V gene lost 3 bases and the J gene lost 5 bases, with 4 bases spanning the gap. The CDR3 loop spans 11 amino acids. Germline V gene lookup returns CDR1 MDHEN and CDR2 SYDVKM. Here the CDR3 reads CASSFQYGYTF. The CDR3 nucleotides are TGTGCCAGCAGTTTCCAGTATGGCTACACCTTC.

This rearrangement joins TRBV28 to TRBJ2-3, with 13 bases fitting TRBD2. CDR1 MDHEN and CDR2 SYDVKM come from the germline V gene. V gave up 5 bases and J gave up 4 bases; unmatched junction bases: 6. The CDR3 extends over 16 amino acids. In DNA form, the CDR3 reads TGTGCCAGCAGTCGCACTAGCGGGGGGGCCGCAGATACGCAGTATTTT. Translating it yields CASSRTSGGAADTQYF.

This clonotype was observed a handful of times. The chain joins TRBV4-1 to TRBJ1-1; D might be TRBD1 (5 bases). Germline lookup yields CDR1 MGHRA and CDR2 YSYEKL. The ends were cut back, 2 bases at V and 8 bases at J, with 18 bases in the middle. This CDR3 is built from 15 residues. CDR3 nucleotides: TGCGCCAGCAGCCAAAAACGTGAGGAGGCAGGGGAAGCTTTCTTT. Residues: CASSQKREEAGEAFF.

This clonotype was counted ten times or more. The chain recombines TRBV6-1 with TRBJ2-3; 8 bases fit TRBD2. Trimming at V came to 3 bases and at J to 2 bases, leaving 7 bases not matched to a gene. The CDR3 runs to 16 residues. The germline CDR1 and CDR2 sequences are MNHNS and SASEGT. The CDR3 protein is CASSDPAGASTDTQYF. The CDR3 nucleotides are TGTGCCAGCAGTGACCCAGCGGGGGCCTCCACAGATACGCAGTATTTT.

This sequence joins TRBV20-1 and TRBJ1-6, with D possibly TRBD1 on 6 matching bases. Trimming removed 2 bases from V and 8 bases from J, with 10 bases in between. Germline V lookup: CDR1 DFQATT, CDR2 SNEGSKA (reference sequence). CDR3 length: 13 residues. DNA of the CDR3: TGCAGTGCTAGACAGGGGCACTATTCACCCCTCCACTTT. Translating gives CSARQGHYSPLHF.

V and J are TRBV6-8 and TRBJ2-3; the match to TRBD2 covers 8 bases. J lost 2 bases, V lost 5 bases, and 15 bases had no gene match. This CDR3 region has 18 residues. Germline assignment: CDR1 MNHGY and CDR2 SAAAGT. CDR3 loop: CASSRGIAGGRTTDTQYF. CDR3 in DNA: TGTGCCAGCAGTAGGGGGATCGCGGGCGGGAGGACCACAGATACGCAGTATTTT.

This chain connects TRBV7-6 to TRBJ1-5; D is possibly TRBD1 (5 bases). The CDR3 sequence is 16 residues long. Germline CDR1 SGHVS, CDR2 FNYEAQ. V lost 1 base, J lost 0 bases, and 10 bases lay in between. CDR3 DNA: TGTGCCAGCAGCTTAGAAGGGGACCTTAGCAATCAGCCCCAGCATTTT. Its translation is CASSLEGDLSNQPQHF.

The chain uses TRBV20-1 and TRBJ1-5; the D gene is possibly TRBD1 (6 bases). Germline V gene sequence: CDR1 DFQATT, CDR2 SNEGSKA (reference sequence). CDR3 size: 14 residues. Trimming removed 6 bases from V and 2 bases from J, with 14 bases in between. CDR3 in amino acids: CSASVGAGNQPQHF. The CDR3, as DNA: TGCAGTGCCTCTGTGGGGGCAGGCAATCAGCCCCAGCATTTT.

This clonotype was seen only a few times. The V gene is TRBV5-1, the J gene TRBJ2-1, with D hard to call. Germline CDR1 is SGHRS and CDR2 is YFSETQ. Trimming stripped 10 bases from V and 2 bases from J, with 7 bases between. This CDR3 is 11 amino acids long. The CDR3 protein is CASVAYNEQFF. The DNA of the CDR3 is TGCGCCTCGGTAGCCTACAATGAGCAGTTCTTC.

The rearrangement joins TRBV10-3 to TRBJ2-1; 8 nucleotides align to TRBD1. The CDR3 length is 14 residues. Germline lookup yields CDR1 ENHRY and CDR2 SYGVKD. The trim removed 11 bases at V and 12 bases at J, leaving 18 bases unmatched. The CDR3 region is CASRGQGANVGQFF. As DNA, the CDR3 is TGTGCCTCGAGAGGGCAGGGGGCGAATGTTGGGCAGTTCTTC.

Written as DNA, the CDR3 is TGTGCCAGCAGCTTAGGGGACAGGGTGACAGAGGAGCAGTACTTC. It encodes CASSLGDRVTEEQYF. The V and J genes are TRBV7-9 and TRBJ2-7; 9 bases agree with TRBD1. Germline trimming cut 1 base from V and 7 bases from J; bases unmatched to any gene: 8. The V gene's germline CDR1 is SEHNR and CDR2 FQNEAQ (reference sequence). The CDR3 is 15 amino acids.

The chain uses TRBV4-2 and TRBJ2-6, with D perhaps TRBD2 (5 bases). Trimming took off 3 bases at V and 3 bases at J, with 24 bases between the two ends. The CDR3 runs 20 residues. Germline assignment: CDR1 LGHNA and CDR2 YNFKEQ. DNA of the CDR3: TGTGCCAGCAGCCAGCCCGATGTGGGATTAGCGAGAGGTGGGGCCAACGTCCTGACTTTC. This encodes CASSQPDVGLARGGANVLTF.

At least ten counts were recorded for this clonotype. CDR3: CASSLGSVVLAKNIQYF. For the CDR3, the DNA is TGTGCCAGCAGTTTGGGTTCGGTCGTACTAGCCAAAAACATTCAGTACTTC. V usage is TRBV28 and J usage is TRBJ2-4; D is undetermined. V was pared by 3 bases and J by 0 bases, with 15 bases between. CDR3 length: 17 residues. CDR1 is MDHEN, CDR2 SYDVKM, per germline.

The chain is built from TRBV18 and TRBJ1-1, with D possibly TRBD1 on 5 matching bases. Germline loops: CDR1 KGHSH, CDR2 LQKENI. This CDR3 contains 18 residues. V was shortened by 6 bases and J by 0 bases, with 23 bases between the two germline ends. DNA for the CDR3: TGTGCCAGCTCCCCTGTACAAGGGGCGAACTACATGAACACTGAAGCTTTCTTT. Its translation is CASSPVQGANYMNTEAFF.

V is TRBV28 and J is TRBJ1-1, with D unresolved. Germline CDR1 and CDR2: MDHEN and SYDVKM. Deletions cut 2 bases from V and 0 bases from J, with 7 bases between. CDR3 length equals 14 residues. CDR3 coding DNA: TGTGCCAGCAGTTTACGGACTGTGAACACTGAAGCTTTCTTT. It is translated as CASSLRTVNTEAFF. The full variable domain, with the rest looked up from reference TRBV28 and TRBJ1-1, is DVKVTQSSRYLVKRTGEKVFLECVQDMDHENMFWYRQDPGLGLRLIYFSYDVKMKEKGDIPEGYSVSREKKERFSLILESASTNQTSMYLCASSLRTVNTEAFFGQGTRLTVV.